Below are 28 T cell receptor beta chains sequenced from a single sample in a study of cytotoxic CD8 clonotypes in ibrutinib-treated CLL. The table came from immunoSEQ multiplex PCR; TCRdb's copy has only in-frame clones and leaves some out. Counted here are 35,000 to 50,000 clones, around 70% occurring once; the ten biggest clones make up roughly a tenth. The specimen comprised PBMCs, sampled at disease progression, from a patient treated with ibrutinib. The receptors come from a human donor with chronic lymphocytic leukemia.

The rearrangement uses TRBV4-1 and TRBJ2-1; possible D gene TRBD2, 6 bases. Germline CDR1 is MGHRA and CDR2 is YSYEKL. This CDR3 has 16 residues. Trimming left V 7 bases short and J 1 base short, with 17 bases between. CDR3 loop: CASKRDGGISYNEQFF. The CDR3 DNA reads TGCGCCAGCAAGAGGGATGGGGGGATTTCCTACAATGAGCAGTTCTTC.

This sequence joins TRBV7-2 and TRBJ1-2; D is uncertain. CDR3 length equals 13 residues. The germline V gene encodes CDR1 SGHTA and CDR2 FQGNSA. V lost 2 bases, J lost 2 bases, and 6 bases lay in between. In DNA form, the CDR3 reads TGTGCCAGCAGCTTAAACAAAAACTATGGCTACACCTTC. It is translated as CASSLNKNYGYTF.

CDR3 in DNA: TGCGCCAGCAGTGATAGGACAGATATCCAAGAGACCCAGTACTTC. This sequence encodes CASSDRTDIQETQYF. The rearrangement joins TRBV10-2 to TRBJ2-5; a weak D match, TRBD1 (6 bases). CDR1 is WSHSY and CDR2 is SAAADI in the germline V gene. The CDR3 extends over 15 amino acids. V lost 3 bases and J 1 base, leaving 12 bases between the germline ends.

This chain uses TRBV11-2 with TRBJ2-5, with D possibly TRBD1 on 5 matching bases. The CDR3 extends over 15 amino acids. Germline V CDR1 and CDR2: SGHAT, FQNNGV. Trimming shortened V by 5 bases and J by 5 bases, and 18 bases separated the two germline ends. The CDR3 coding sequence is TGTGCCAGCAGCCCACCCCCTACAGGTTTGGAGACCCAGTACTTC. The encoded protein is CASSPPPTGLETQYF.

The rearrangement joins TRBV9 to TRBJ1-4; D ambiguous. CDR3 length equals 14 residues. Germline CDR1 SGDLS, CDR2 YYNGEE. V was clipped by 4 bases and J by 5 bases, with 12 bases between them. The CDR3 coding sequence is TGTGCCAGCAGCCTTACTTCCGGGAATGAAAAACTGTTTTTT. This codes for CASSLTSGNEKLFF.

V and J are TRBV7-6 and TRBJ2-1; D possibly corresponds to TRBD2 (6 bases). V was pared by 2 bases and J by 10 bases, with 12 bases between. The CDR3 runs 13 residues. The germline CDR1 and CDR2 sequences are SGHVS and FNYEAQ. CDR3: CASSLSLGGEQFF. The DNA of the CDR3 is TGTGCCAGCAGCTTAAGCCTTGGGGGGGAGCAGTTCTTC. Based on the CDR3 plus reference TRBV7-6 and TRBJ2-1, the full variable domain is GAGVSQSPRYKVTKRGQDVALRCDPISGHVSLYWYRQALGQGPEFLTYFNYEAQQDKSGLPNDRFSAERPEGSISTLTIQRTEQRDSAMYRCASSLSLGGEQFFGPGTRLTVL.

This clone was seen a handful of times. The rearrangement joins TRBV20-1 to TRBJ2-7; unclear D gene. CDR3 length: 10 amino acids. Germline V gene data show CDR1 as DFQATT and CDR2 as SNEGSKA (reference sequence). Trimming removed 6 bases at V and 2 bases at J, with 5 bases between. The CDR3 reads CSAETYEQYF. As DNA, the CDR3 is TGCAGTGCGGAGACCTACGAGCAGTACTTC.

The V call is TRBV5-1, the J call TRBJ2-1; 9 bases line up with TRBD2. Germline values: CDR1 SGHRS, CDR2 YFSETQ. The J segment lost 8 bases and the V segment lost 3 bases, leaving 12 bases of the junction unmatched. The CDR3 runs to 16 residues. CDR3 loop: CASSWGGSGGYHEQFF. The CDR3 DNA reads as TGCGCCAGCAGCTGGGGAGGGAGCGGGGGGTACCATGAGCAGTTCTTC.

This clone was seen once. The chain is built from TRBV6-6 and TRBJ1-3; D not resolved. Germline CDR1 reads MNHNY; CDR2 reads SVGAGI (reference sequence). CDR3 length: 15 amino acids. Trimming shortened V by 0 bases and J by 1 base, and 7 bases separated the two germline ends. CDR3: CASSYSKGSGNTIYF. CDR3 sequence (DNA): TGTGCCAGCAGTTACTCGAAAGGATCTGGAAACACCATATATTTT.

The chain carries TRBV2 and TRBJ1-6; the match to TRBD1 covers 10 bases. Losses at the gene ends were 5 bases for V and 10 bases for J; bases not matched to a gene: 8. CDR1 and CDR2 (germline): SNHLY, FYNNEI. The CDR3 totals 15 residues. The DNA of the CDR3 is TGTGCCAGCAGTCCAGGACAGGGGGTTTGGTCACCCCTCCACTTT. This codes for CASSPGQGVWSPLHF.

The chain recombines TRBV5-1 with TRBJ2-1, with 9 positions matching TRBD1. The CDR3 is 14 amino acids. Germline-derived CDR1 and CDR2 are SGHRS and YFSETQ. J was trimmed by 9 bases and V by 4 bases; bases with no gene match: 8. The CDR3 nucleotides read TGCGCCAGCAGCCAAGGGACAGGGTACGGTGAGCAGTTCTTC. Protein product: CASSQGTGYGEQFF.

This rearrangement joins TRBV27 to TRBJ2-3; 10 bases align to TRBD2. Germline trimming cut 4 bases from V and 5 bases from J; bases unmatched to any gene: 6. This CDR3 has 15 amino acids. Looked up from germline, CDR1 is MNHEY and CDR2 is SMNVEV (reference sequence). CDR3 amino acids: CASSSSGSSGDTQYF. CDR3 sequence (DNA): TGTGCCAGCAGTTCTAGCGGGAGTTCCGGAGATACGCAGTATTTT.

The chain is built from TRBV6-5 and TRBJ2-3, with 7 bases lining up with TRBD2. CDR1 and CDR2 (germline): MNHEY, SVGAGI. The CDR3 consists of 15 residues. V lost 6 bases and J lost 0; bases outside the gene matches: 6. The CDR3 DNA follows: TGTGCCAGCAGCAACTGGGGGGGGAGCACAGATACGCAGTATTTT. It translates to CASSNWGGSTDTQYF.

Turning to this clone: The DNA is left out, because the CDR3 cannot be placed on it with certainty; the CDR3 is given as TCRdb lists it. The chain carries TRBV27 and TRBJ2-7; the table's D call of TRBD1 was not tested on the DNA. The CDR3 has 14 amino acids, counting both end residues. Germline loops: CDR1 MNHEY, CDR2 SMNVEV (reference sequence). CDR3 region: CASSFFGQGREQYF.

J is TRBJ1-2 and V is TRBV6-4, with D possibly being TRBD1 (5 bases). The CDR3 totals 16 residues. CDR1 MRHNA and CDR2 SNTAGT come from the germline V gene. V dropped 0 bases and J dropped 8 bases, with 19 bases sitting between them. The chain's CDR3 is CASSDSIDSYTAGYTF. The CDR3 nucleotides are TGTGCCAGCAGTGACTCGATAGACAGTTATACGGCCGGCTACACCTTC.

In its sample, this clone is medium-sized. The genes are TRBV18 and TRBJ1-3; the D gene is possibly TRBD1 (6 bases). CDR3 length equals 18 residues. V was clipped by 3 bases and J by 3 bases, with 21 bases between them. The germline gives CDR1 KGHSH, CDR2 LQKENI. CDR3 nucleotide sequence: TGTGCCAGCTCACCGGCGGTCAGGGGCAAGGGTCTTGGAAACACCATATATTTT. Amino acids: CASSPAVRGKGLGNTIYF. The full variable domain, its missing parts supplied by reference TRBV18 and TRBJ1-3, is NAGVMQNPRHLVRRRGQEARLRCSPMKGHSHVYWYRQLPEEGLKFMVYLQKENIIDESGMPKERFSAEFPKEGPSILRIQQVVRGDSAAYFCASSPAVRGKGLGNTIYFGEGSWLTVV.

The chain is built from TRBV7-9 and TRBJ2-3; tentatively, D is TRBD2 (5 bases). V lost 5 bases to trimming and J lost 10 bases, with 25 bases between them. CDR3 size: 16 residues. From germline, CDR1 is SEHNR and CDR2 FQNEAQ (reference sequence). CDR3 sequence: CASSPGSGPIPRAQYF. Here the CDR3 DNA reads TGTGCCAGCAGCCCTGGGTCCGGACCAATTCCGAGGGCGCAGTATTTT.

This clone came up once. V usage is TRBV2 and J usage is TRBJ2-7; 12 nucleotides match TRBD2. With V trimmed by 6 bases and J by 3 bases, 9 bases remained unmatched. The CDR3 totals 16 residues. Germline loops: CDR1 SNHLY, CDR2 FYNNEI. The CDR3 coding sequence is TGTGCCAGCAGCGATAGTCGACTAGCGGGAGTCTACGAGCAGTACTTC. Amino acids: CASSDSRLAGVYEQYF.

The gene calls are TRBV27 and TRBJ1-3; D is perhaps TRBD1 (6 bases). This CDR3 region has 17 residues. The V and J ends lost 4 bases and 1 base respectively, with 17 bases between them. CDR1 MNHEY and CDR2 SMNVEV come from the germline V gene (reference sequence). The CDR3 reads CASSSYTRGLSGNTIYF. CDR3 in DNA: TGTGCCAGCAGTTCATATACCAGGGGCTTGTCTGGAAACACCATATATTTT.

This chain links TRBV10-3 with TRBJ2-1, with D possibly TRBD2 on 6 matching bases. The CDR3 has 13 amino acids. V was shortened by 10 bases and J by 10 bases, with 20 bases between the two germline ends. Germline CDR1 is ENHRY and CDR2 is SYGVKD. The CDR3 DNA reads TGTGCCACCCGGGACTCCGGGACGAGGGAGCAGTTCTTC. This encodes CATRDSGTREQFF.

The CDR3 coding sequence is TGTGCCAGCAGCCCCGAGGGACTACCCAACGGGGAGCTGTTTTTT. Its translation: CASSPEGLPNGELFF. The genes are TRBV9 and TRBJ2-2; 7 bases agree with TRBD2. CDR1 and CDR2 (germline): SGDLS, YYNGEE. This CDR3 has 15 residues. J gave up 7 bases and V 4 bases, and 10 bases lay outside the gene matches.

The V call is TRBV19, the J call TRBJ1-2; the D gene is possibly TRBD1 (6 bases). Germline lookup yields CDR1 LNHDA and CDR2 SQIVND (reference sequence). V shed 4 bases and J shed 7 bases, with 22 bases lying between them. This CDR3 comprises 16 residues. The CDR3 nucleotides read TGTGCCAGTAGTACCGCGACCGGCAGGGGAAGGGGTGGCTACACCTTC. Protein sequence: CASSTATGRGRGGYTF. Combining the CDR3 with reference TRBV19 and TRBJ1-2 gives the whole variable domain DGGITQSPKYLFRKEGQNVTLSCEQNLNHDAMYWYRQDPGQGLRLIYYSQIVNDFQKGDIAEGYSVSREKKESFPLTVTSAQKNPTAFYLCASSTATGRGRGGYTFGSGTRLTVV.

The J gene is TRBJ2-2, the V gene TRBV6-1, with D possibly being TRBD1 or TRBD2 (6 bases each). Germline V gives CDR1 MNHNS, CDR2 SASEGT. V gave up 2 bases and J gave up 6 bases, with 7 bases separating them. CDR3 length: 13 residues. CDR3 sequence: CASSERGAGELFF. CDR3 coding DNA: TGTGCCAGCAGTGAAAGGGGGGCCGGGGAGCTGTTTTTT.

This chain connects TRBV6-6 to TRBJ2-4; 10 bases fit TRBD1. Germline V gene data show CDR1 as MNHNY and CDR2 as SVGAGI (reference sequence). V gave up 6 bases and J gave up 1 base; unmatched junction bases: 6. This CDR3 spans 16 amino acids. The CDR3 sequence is CASSRGQGVAKNIQYF. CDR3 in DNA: TGTGCCAGCAGCCGCGGACAGGGGGTCGCCAAAAACATTCAGTACTTC.

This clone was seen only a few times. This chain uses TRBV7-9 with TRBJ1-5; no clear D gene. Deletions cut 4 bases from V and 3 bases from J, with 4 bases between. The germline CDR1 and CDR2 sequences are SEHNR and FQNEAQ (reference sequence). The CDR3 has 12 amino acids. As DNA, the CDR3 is TGTGCCAGCAGCTCCCCCAATCAGCCCCAGCATTTT. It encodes CASSSPNQPQHF.

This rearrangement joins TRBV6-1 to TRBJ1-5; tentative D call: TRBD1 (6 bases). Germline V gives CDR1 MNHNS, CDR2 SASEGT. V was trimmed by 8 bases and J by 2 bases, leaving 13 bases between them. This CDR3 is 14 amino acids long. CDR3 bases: TGTGCCAGCGCTGGACAGCCGGGCAATCAGCCCCAGCATTTT. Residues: CASAGQPGNQPQHF.

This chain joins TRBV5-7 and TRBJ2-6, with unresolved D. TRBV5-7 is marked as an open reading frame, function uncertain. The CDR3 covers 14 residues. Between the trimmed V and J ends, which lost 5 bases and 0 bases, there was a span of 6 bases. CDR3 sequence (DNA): TGTGCCAGCAGTCCCAGCTCTGGGGCCAACGTCCTGACTTTC. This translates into CASSPSSGANVLTF.

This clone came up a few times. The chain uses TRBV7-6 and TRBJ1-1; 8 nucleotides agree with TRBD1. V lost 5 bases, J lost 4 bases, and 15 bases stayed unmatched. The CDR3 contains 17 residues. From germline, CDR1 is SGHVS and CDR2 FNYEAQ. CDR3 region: CASSPQRDDRGGTEAFF. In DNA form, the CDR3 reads TGTGCCAGCAGCCCCCAAAGGGACGACAGGGGCGGCACTGAAGCTTTCTTT. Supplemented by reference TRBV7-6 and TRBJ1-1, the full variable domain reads GAGVSQSPRYKVTKRGQDVALRCDPISGHVSLYWYRQALGQGPEFLTYFNYEAQQDKSGLPNDRFSAERPEGSISTLTIQRTEQRDSAMYRCASSPQRDDRGGTEAFFGQGTRLTVV.